This T cell receptor beta chain was found in a study of OX40 agonist ivuxolimab in advanced cancers. Study background: The dose-escalation cohort was over 65% male, with a mean age of around 60 years, ranging roughly 23 to 85.

Comment on this clone: Its antigen is unidentified.

Overall study findings and caveats: Partial responders receiving 0.1-3.0 mg/kg showed among the lowest clonal expansion.

Clones were read by immunoSEQ multiplex PCR, and TCRdb kept only the in-frame ones, dropping some. This repertoire shows approximately 26,000 clones, around four fifths found once; its top ten account for around 10%. The CDR3 has 13 residues. V lost 0 bases and J 7 bases, leaving 9 bases between the germline ends. Germline V gene sequence: CDR1 LGHNA, CDR2 YSLEER. The sequence was obtained from an adult with an advanced solid tumor such as melanoma, head and neck, liver or kidney cancer. The chain combines TRBV4-3 with TRBJ1-1; D uncertain. The sample here was CD4+ or CD8+ T cells sorted from blood, taken in a trial of the OX40 agonist ivuxolimab. The CDR3 nucleotides read TGCGCCAGCAGCCAAGATTTAGGGCGTGAAGCTTTCTTT. This sequence encodes CASSQDLGREAFF.